Described below is a single T cell receptor (beta chain) sequence and its context. The entry originates in a study of CD8+ T cells in alopecia areata. Reverse transcribed after extraction, RNA yielded cDNA as the sequencing template. Here immunoSEQ multiplex PCR was the method, and the copy in TCRdb shows in-frame clones only, minus some. The data show 110,000 or so clones, 56% seen once. Treatment reported: oral pan-JAK inhibitor, 5-10 mg twice daily. Sequenced here: CD4+ T cells sorted from blood, sampled at week 24, from a patient treated with tofacitinib. This TCR came from a human donor with alopecia areata.

The CDR3 DNA reads as TGTGCCAGCAGCCCTGACAGGGGGCTAAGTTCCTATAATTCACCCCTCCACTTT. Residues: CASSPDRGLSSYNSPLHF. The V and J genes are TRBV7-8 and TRBJ1-6; 10 bases align to TRBD1. CDR3 length: 18 amino acids. CDR1 and CDR2 (germline): SGHVS, FQNEAQ. The trim removed 5 bases at V and 1 base at J, leaving 8 bases unmatched. The full variable domain, with the rest looked up from reference TRBV7-8 and TRBJ1-6, is GAGVSQSPRYKVAKRGQDVALRCDPISGHVSLFWYQQALGQGPEFLTYFQNEAQLDKSGLPSDRFFAERPEGSVSTLKIQRTQQEDSAVYLCASSPDRGLSSYNSPLHFGNGTRLTVT.